Presented here are 4 T cell receptor beta chains from one specimen sequenced in a study of regulatory T cells in long-lasting Graves disease. Sample time point: newly diagnosed GD, antithyroid drugs for less than 3 months. The TCR library was made from RNA that had been extracted from PBMCs in TRIzol. In building TCR beta libraries, iRepertoire HTBI primers were used together with Arm-PCR of CDR3 regions. TCRdb re-analysed the multiplex PCR reads in MiXCR, keeping a single row per CDR3 protein. The table records 560,000 or so distinct CDR3 sequences, roughly 16% of them present only once. In addition, the sample was reused for a study of T cells in Graves' hyperthyroidism and ophthalmopathy.

The sequencing used peripheral blood mononuclear cells (PBMCs), collected at new diagnosis, from a patient treated with antithyroid drugs. Receptors were obtained from a man aged 18 to 30 with Graves disease.

This clonotype was picked up many times. The chain recombines TRBV18 with TRBJ1-1; D remains unclear. The CDR3 contains 13 residues. The V and J ends lost 3 bases and 1 base respectively, with 6 bases between them. The germline gives CDR1 KGHSH, CDR2 LQKENI. The CDR3 spells CASSPLENTEAFF. In nucleotides, the CDR3 is TGTGCCAGCTCACCCCTGGAGAACACTGAAGCTTTCTTT.

In this sample, this clonotype turned up a few times. The chain carries TRBV6-1 and TRBJ2-2; 11 nucleotides match TRBD2. The CDR3 is 19 residues long. Trimming removed 6 bases from V and 6 bases from J; junction bases left unmatched: 18. Germline values: CDR1 MNHNS, CDR2 SASEGT. In DNA form, the CDR3 reads TGTGCCAGCAGATCGGGACTAGCGGAGTACAGTGGGGCGGCCGGGGAGCTGTTTTTT. As protein: CASRSGLAEYSGAAGELFF.

V gene TRBV12-3 or TRBV12-4 combines with J gene TRBJ1-2; tentatively, D is TRBD1 (6 bases). This CDR3 contains 14 residues. V lost 6 bases and J lost 4, with 15 bases in between. The DNA of the CDR3 is TGTGCCAGCAGCCGACCATCAGGGGTCTATGGCTACACCTTC. It specifies CASSRPSGVYGYTF.

As to this clonotype: This may arise from a read error, as a much more abundant clone is one base away. The chain couples TRBV28 to TRBJ1-4; tentative D call: TRBD1 (6 bases). Germline V gives CDR1 MDHEN, CDR2 SYDVKM. V gave up 4 bases and J gave up 8 bases, with 14 bases separating them. The length of the CDR3 is 14 residues. The DNA of the CDR3 is TGTGCCAGCAGTTCGACAGGAACTCAAGAAAAACTGTTTTTT. Encoded protein: CASSSTGTQEKLFF. Variable domain in full (rest from reference TRBV28 and TRBJ1-4): DVKVTQSSRYLVKRTGEKVFLECVQDMDHENMFWYRQDPGLGLRLIYFSYDVKMKEKGDIPEGYSVSREKKERFSLILESASTNQTSMYLCASSSTGTQEKLFFGSGTQLSVL.